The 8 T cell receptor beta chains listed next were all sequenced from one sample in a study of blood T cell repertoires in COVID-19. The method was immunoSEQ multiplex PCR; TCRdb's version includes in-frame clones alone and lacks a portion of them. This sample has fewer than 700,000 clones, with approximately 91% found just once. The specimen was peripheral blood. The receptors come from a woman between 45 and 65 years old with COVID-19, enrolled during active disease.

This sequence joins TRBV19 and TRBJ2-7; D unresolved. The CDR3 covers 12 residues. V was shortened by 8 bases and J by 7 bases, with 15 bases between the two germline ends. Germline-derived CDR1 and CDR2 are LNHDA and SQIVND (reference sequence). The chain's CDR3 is CASSLLVGEQYF. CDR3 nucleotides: TGTGCCAGTTCTTTACTTGTTGGTGAGCAGTACTTC. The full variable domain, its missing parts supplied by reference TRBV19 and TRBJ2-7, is DGGITQSPKYLFRKEGQNVTLSCEQNLNHDAMYWYRQDPGQGLRLIYYSQIVNDFQKGDIAEGYSVSREKKESFPLTVTSAQKNPTAFYLCASSLLVGEQYFGPGTRLTVT.

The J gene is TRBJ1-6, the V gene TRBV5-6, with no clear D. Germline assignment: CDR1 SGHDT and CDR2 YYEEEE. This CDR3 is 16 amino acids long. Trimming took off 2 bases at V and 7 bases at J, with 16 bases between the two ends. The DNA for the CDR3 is TGTGCCAGCAGCTTTTTGAGACGGCAAGCGAATTCACCCCTCCACTTT. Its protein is CASSFLRRQANSPLHF.

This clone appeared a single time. CDR3: CASSYFLRGSNTEAFF. The CDR3 DNA is TGTGCCAGCAGCTATTTCCTCAGGGGCTCGAACACTGAAGCTTTCTTT. The chain joins TRBV5-6 to TRBJ1-1; TRBD1 might be the D (6 bases). Per the germline V gene, CDR1 is SGHDT and CDR2 is YYEEEE. The CDR3 is made up of 16 amino acids. V shed 3 bases and J shed 1 base, with 16 bases lying between them.

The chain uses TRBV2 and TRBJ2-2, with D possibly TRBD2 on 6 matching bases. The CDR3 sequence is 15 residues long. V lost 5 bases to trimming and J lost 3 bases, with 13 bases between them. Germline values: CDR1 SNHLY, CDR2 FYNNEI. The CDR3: CASSPQGGHTGELFF. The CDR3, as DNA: TGTGCCAGCAGTCCCCAGGGAGGTCACACCGGGGAGCTGTTTTTT.

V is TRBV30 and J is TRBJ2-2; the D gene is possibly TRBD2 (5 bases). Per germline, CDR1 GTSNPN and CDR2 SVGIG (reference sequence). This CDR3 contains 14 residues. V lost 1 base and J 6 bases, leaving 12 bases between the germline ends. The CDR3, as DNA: TGTGCCTGGAGTGGGGGTAGCGTTGCCGGGGAGCTGTTTTTT. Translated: CAWSGGSVAGELFF.

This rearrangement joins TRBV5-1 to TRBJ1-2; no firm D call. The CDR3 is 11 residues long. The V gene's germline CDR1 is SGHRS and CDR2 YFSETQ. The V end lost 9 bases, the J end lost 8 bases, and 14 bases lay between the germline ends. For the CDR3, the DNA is TGCGCCACCGAGGAAGGAGCCGGCTACACCTTC. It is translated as CATEEGAGYTF.

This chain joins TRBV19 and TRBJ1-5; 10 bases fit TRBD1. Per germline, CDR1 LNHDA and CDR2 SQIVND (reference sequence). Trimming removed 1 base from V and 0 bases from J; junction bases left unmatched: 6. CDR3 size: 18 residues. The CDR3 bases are TGTGCCAGTAGTATAGTGGGGACAGGGGCTCTTAGCAATCAGCCCCAGCATTTT. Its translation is CASSIVGTGALSNQPQHF.

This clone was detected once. CDR3 residues: CATSDTLSNEQFF. The CDR3, as DNA: TGTGCCACCAGTGACACGCTCAGCAATGAGCAGTTCTTC. The genes are TRBV24-1 and TRBJ2-1; D is uncertain. This CDR3 has 13 residues. Germline V CDR1 and CDR2: KGHDR, SFDVKD. The ends were cut back, 4 bases at V and 6 bases at J, with 9 bases in the middle.